These T cell receptor beta chains were read from a single sample in a study of blood T cell repertoires in COVID-19. Assay used: immunoSEQ multiplex PCR; TCRdb lists only in-frame clones, some missing. The table has tens of thousands of clones, 80% to 95% seen once. What was sequenced was peripheral blood. The source is a human donor in a cohort sampled during active COVID-19. The CDR3 runs from the conserved cysteine through the conserved F or W. D genes are given only for firm matches. Size values are once, few and many counts, or a class for expanded clones, and some rows have none.

d_call j_call clone_size v_call cdr3_nt cdr3_aa
NA TRBJ2-5 NA TRBV5-1 TGCGCCAGCAGCCCCCATTCCGGGGGTAACAAAGAGACCCAGTACTTC CASSPHSGGNKETQYF
TRBD1 TRBJ2-2 once TRBV7-9 TGTGCCAGCAGCTCCCCGGACGGGACAGGGGCGATCACCGGGGAGCTGTTTTTT CASSSPDGTGAITGELFF
TRBD1 TRBJ2-4 NA TRBV9 TGTGCCAGCAGCGTAGAGGCGGCGAGACAGGGGTTCAACATTCAGTACTTC CASSVEAARQGFNIQYF
NA TRBJ2-3 NA TRBV6-5 TGTGCCAGCAGGGGCAGGGCACGATTCACAGATACGCAGTATTTT CASRGRARFTDTQYF
NA TRBJ1-2 NA TRBV19 TGTGCCAGTAGTATCGTACAGAGCTATGGCTACACCTTC CASSIVQSYGYTF
NA TRBJ2-7 NA TRBV7-2 TGTGCCAGCACCGGGAACAGAGACTCCTACGAGCAGTACTTC CASTGNRDSYEQYF
NA TRBJ2-1 NA TRBV7-8 TGTGCCAGCAGCTTAGCCGTAAACAATGAGCAGTTCTTC CASSLAVNNEQFF
NA TRBJ2-7 NA TRBV19 TGTGCCAGTAGTATCATGGACAGTCAAGCTTACGAGCAGTACTTC CASSIMDSQAYEQYF
TRBD2 TRBJ2-7 NA TRBV12-3/TRBV12-4 TGTGCCAGCAGTTTACGCGGCGGGAGGCTTACTTTC CASSLRGGRLTF
NA TRBJ2-5 NA TRBV7-9 TGTGCCAGCAGCTTCCAGGGTGGGCAAGAGACCCAGTACTTC CASSFQGGQETQYF
TRBD1 TRBJ2-3 NA TRBV11-3 TGTGCCAGCAGCTTTTTCGGGCAGGGGGGCACAGATACGCAGTATTTT CASSFFGQGGTDTQYF
NA TRBJ2-7 NA TRBV10-3 TGTGCCATCAGTGAGTCCAATTACGAGCAGTACTTC CAISESNYEQYF
NA TRBJ2-6 NA TRBV24-1 TGTGCCACCAGTCCTGCAGGGCCCTACTCTGGGGCCAACGTCCTGACTTTC CATSPAGPYSGANVLTF
NA TRBJ2-7 once TRBV9 TGTGCCAGCAGCGTAGGGGGTACAGGAAATTTCTACGAGCAGTACTTC CASSVGGTGNFYEQYF
NA TRBJ1-6 NA TRBV28 TGTGCCAGCAGGGGGGGGCCTAGTAGCTCAAGCTCCTATAATTCACCCCTCCACTTT CASRGGPSSSSSYNSPLHF
TRBD1 TRBJ2-5 NA TRBV7-3 TGTGCCAGCAGCCCGGGAATAGGGACAGGGAAAGGGGAGACCCAGTACTTC CASSPGIGTGKGETQYF
TRBD1 TRBJ1-3 NA TRBV7-9 TGTGCCAGCAGCTTAAGATCAGGGGGATTCTCTGGAAACACCATATATTTT CASSLRSGGFSGNTIYF
NA TRBJ1-1 NA TRBV7-9 TGTGCCAGCAGCTTAGAAAGTTCGGGCACTGAAGCTTTCTTT CASSLESSGTEAFF
TRBD1 TRBJ2-1 NA TRBV10-1 TGCGCCAGCAGTGTTCTACCGACAGGGGAAACCCACAATGAGCAGTTCTTC CASSVLPTGETHNEQFF
TRBD1 TRBJ1-3 NA TRBV5-1 TGCGCCAGCAGCTTAGAGGGGGCGCAGGGAAACACCATATATTTT CASSLEGAQGNTIYF
NA TRBJ2-5 NA TRBV28 TGTGCCAGCAGTCCATTAGGGGGGGGCAGGCAAGAGACCCAGTACTTC CASSPLGGGRQETQYF
TRBD1 TRBJ1-6 NA TRBV10-2 TGCGCCAGCACCACAGGGGGCTCCTATAATTCACCCCTCCACTTT CASTTGGSYNSPLHF
NA TRBJ2-5 NA TRBV5-6 TGTGCCAGCAGCTTTTCTCCGCAAGAGACCCAGTACTTC CASSFSPQETQYF
TRBD1 TRBJ1-4 NA TRBV11-1 TGTGCCAGCAGCCGGGGACAGGGGGATGAAAAACTGTTTTTT CASSRGQGDEKLFF
NA TRBJ1-2 once TRBV20-1 TGCAGTGCTAGTTTTGAGGGAGGCTATGGCTACACCTTC CSASFEGGYGYTF
TRBD1 TRBJ2-7 NA TRBV7-9 TGTGCCAGCAGCCAGGACAGGGGGCCGTCCTACGAGCAGTACTTC CASSQDRGPSYEQYF
NA TRBJ2-7 NA TRBV2 TGTGCCAGCAGTGAAAGAGTGGACAGCCAAAGCTCCTACGAGCAGTACTTC CASSERVDSQSSYEQYF
NA TRBJ1-4 once TRBV4-3 TGCGCCAGCAGCCAAAGTTCCTCGCAGGGTGCAACTAATGAAAAACTGTTTTTT CASSQSSSQGATNEKLFF
NA TRBJ2-7 once TRBV12-3/TRBV12-4 TGTGCCAGCAGTTTAAAAGGGGCCTACGAGCAGTACTTC CASSLKGAYEQYF
NA TRBJ1-1 NA TRBV2 TGTGCCAGCAGTGTTGGATTTGCGGGCACTGAAGCTTTCTTT CASSVGFAGTEAFF
TRBD2 TRBJ2-1 NA TRBV3-1/TRBV3-2 TGTGCCAGCAGCCAACCGGGGGGGGCCATCAATGAGCAGTTCTTC CASSQPGGAINEQFF
TRBD1 TRBJ1-2 NA TRBV7-9 TGTGCCAGCAGCTCCGACAGGGGGCCTTCTAACTATGGCTACACCTTC CASSSDRGPSNYGYTF
NA TRBJ2-3 NA TRBV30 TGTGCCTGGAGTCCCCACCCGGGGGAAGATACGCAGTATTTT CAWSPHPGEDTQYF
TRBD1 TRBJ1-4 NA TRBV25-1 TGTGCCAGCTTGGAGGGACAGGGAACTAATGAAAAACTGTTTTTT CASLEGQGTNEKLFF
NA TRBJ2-3 NA TRBV6-5 TGTGCCAGCAGTAAAAGGGGAGGAGATACGCAGTATTTT CASSKRGGDTQYF
NA TRBJ2-1 NA TRBV4-1 TGCGCCAGCAGGGAGGGGTCCTACAATGAGCAGTTCTTC CASREGSYNEQFF